The T cell receptor (beta chain) under discussion was sequenced for a study of blood T cell repertoires in COVID-19. On the study more broadly: Specimens from acute and convalescent COVID-19 originated in the United States, Italy and Spain. T cells, B-cell-depleted T cells, or PBMCs supplied cDNA or gDNA.

While infection was still active, Seattle patients were enrolled and then followed longitudinally. V lost 0 bases and J 0 bases, leaving 10 bases between the germline ends. The germline gives CDR1 SGDLS, CDR2 YYNGEE. The CDR3 has 16 residues. Original handling: Amplifying reference gene primers gave estimates of nucleated cell counts. The protocol was immunoSEQ multiplex PCR, while the TCRdb copy is restricted to in-frame clones and leaves out a portion. The V and J calls and clone size were taken over from that table, and D and trimming were inferred from the DNA. Here the sample spans 98,000 or so clones, about 89% being singletons.

This sequence was found in a man aged 55 to 70 with COVID-19, enrolled during active disease. Specimen: peripheral blood. The rearrangement links TRBV9 to TRBJ1-3; D might be TRBD1 (5 bases). CDR3 nucleotides: TGTGCCAGCAGCGTAGTCCCGACAGCCTCTGGAAACACCATATATTTT. Translating gives CASSVVPTASGNTIYF.